This T cell receptor (beta chain) was sequenced during a study of cytomegalovirus exposure and HLA in healthy donors. Notes on the study in general: HLA alleles showed associations with 16,951 TCR beta sequences in a later analysis, at a 0.05 false discovery rate. In the analysis, some V segments, TRBV6-2 and TRBV6-3 included, were excluded as indistinguishable.

Points on this clone: What it recognizes is unknown.

Primers: 60 Vbeta forward and 13 Jbeta reverse. Libraries were prepared by immunoSEQ multiplex PCR; TCRdb keeps only in-frame clonotypes and omits some of them. The table lists 130,000 or so clones, 65% to 85% of them singletons, with roughly 1.5% in the top ten. The CDR3 covers 17 residues. From germline, CDR1 is ENHRY and CDR2 SYGVKD. Germline trimming cut 0 bases from V and 3 bases from J; bases unmatched to any gene: 5. Sequenced: PBMCs. The TCR originated in a woman aged 18-29 years in good health and CMV-seronegative. The chain combines TRBV10-3 with TRBJ2-7; 13 positions match TRBD2. CDR3 nucleotide sequence: TGTGCCATCAGTGAGTCGAGACTAGCGGGAGGAAGCTACGAGCAGTACTTC. Protein: CAISESRLAGGSYEQYF.